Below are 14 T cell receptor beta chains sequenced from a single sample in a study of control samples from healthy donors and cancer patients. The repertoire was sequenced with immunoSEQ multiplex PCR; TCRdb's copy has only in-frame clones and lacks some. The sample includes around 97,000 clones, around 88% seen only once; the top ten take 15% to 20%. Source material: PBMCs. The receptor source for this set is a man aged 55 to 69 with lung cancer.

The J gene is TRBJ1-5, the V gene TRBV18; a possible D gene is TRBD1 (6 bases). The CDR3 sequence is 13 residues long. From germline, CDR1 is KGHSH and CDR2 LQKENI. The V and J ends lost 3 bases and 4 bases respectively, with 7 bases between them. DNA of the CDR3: TGTGCCAGCTCACCTGACAGGAATCAGCCCCAGCATTTT. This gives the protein CASSPDRNQPQHF.

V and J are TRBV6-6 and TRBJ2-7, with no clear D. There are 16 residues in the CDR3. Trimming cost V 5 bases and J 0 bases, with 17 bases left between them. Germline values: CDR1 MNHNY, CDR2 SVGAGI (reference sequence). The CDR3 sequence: CASSPTVGLTSYEQYF. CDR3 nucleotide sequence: TGTGCCAGCAGTCCCACAGTAGGCCTGACCTCCTACGAGCAGTACTTC.

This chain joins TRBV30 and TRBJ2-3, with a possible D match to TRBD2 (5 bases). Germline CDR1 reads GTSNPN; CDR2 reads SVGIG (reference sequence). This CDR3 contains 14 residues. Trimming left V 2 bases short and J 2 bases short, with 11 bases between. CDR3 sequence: CAWSPGVITDTQYF. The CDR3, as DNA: TGTGCCTGGAGTCCCGGGGTAATCACAGATACGCAGTATTTT. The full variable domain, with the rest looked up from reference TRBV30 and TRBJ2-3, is SQTIHQWPATLVQPVGSPLSLECTVEGTSNPNLYWYRQAAGRGLQLLFYSVGIGQISSEVPQNLSASRPQDRQFILSSKKLLLSDSGFYLCAWSPGVITDTQYFGPGTRLTVL.

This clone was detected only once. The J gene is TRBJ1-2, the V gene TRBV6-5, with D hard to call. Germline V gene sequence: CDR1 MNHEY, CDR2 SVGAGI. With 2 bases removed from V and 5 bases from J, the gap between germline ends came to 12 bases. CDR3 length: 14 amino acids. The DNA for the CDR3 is TGTGCCAGCAGTTACGCCGGATCTGGGTATGGCTACACCTTC. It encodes CASSYAGSGYGYTF.

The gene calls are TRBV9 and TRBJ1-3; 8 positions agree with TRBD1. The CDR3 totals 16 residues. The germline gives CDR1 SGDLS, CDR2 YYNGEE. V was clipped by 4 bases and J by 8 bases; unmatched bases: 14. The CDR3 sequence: CASSIESRTGRDTIYF. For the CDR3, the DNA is TGTGCCAGCAGCATAGAAAGCCGGACAGGGAGGGACACCATATATTTT.

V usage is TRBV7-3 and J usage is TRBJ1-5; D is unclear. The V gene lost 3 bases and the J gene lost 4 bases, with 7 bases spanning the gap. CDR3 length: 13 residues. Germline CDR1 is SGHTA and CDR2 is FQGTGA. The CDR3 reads CASSFGVNQPQHF. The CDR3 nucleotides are TGTGCCAGCAGCTTTGGGGTAAATCAGCCCCAGCATTTT.

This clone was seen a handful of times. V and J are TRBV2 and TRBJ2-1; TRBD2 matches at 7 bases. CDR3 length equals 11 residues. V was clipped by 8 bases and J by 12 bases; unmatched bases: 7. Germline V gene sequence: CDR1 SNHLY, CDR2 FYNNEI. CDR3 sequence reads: CASGRVAGQFF. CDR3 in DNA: TGTGCCAGCGGGAGGGTAGCGGGGCAGTTCTTC. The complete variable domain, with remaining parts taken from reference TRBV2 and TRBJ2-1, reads EPEVTQTPSHQVTQMGQEVILRCVPISNHLYFYWYRQILGQKVEFLVSFYNNEISEKSEIFDDQFSVERPDGSNFTLKIRSTKLEDSAMYFCASGRVAGQFFGPGTRLTVL.

The CDR3 region has the DNA TGTGCCAGCAGCTTCGGGGTTCTAGGACCCCTCCACTTT. Encoded protein: CASSFGVLGPLHF. The chain links TRBV5-8 to TRBJ1-6; no firm D call. The CDR3 contains 13 residues. V was clipped by 2 bases and J by 12 bases, with 12 bases between them. Germline CDR1 is SGHTS and CDR2 is YDEGEE. The full variable domain, its missing parts supplied by reference TRBV5-8 and TRBJ1-6, is EAGVTQSPTHLIKTRGQQATLRCSPISGHTSVYWYQQALGLGLQFLLWYDEGEERNRGNFPPRFSGRQFPNYSSELNVNALELEDSALYLCASSFGVLGPLHFGNGTRLTVT.

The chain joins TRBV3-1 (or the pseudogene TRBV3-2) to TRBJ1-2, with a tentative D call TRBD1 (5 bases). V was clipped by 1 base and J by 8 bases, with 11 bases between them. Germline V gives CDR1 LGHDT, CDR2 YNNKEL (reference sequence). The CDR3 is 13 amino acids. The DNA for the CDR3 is TGTGCCAGCAGCCAAGGAGGGACGAAAGGCTACACCTTC. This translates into CASSQGGTKGYTF.

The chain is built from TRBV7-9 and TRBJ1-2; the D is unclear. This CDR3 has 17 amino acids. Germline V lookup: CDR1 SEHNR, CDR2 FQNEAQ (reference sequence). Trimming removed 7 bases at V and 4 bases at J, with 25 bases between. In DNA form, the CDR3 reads TGTGCCAGCACCCTTTCCCCCCAAAGGGAGGACTTCTATGGCTACACCTTC. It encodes CASTLSPQREDFYGYTF.

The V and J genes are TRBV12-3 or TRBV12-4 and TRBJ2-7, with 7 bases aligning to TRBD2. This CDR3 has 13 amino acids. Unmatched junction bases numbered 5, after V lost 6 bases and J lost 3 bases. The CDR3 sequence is CASSPGGNYEQYV. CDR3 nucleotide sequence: TGTGCCAGCAGCCCCGGGGGGAACTACGAGCAGTACGTC.

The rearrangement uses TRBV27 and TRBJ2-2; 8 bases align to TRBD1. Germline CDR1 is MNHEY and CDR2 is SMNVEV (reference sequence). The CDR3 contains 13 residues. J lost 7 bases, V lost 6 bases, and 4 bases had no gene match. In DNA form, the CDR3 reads TGTGCCAGCAGCGGGACAGGAAACGGGGAGCTGTTTTTT. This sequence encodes CASSGTGNGELFF.

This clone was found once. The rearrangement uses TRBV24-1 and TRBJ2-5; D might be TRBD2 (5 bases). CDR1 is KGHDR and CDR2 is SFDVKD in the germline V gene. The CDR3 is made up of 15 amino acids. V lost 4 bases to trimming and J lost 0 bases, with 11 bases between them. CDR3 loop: CATSDRTDYQETQYF. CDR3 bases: TGTGCCACCAGTGACCGGACGGACTACCAAGAGACCCAGTACTTC.

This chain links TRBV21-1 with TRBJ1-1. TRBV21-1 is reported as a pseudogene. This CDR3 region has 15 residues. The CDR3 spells CASSKARVMNTEAFF. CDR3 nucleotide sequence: TGTGCCAGCAGCAAAGCGAGGGTGATGAACACTGAAGCTTTCTTT.